The rows below give T cell receptor beta chains drawn from one sample of a study of identifying expanded T cells in peripheral blood. Assay: immunoSEQ multiplex PCR; the TCRdb copy retains only in-frame clones and omits some. Here the sample spans 84,000 or so clones, around nine tenths being singletons. Material: blood. These receptors came from a person aged 18-69 years in good health. Each CDR3 is given with its conserved first and last residue. The D gene is left open where the match is weak. Only part of the rows carry a size: once, few, many, or a class if the clone is expanded.

.	TRBV7-2	.	TRBJ2-2	TGTGCCAGCAGCTTAATGCCGCCGGAGAACACCGGGGAGCTGTTTTTT	CASSLMPPENTGELFF
.	TRBV5-6	.	TRBJ2-1	TGTGCCACCAAGGGCCCCAGGGATGAGCAGTTCTTC	CATKGPRDEQFF
.	TRBV7-2	TRBD2	TRBJ2-1	TGTGCCAGCAGCCTAGCGGGGGGAGGTTTGGATGAGCAGTTCTTC	CASSLAGGGLDEQFF
.	TRBV19	TRBD2	TRBJ2-2	TGTGCCAGTAGTGCTCCGGGACTAGCGGAGAACACCGGGGAGCTGTTTTTT	CASSAPGLAENTGELFF
.	TRBV7-2	TRBD1	TRBJ2-5	TGTGCCAGCAGCTTCCAGGGGGCTGGAGAGACCCAGTACTTC	CASSFQGAGETQYF
.	TRBV5-6	TRBD1	TRBJ2-5	TGTGCCAGCAGCCCTGGGACAGGGGGCGCAGAGACCCAGTACTTC	CASSPGTGGAETQYF
.	TRBV15	TRBD1	TRBJ1-1	TGTGCCACCAGCAGAGACCTAACAGGGGTTGGCGCTGAAGCTTTCTTT	CATSRDLTGVGAEAFF
.	TRBV28	.	TRBJ1-2	TGTGCCAGCAGTTTAGGTTTCAGGGGTGTCTACACCTTC	CASSLGFRGVYTF
.	TRBV4-3	TRBD2	TRBJ2-1	TGCGCCAGCAGCCTTAGCGGGGGGGCCTTTGGAAATGAGCAGTTCTTC	CASSLSGGAFGNEQFF
.	TRBV21-1	.	TRBJ2-7	TGTGCCAGCAAGGGGAGGTGGGTTGGGGAGCAGTACTTC	CASKGRWVGEQYF
.	TRBV19	TRBD2	TRBJ2-1	TGTGCCAGTAGTATCCCAGGGGCCGATCTAGCGGGAGCGACTTCCTACAATGAGCAGTTCTTC	CASSIPGADLAGATSYNEQFF
.	TRBV2	.	TRBJ2-5	TGTGCCAGCAGTGGGGGGGAGACCCAGTACTTC	CASSGGETQYF
once	TRBV19	.	TRBJ2-7	TGTGCCAGTAGTATCCAGCATGGGGGGACCTACGAGCAGTACTTC	CASSIQHGGTYEQYF
.	TRBV11-2	.	TRBJ2-1	TGTGCCAGCAGCCTACCGTACAATGAGCAGTTCTTC	CASSLPYNEQFF
.	TRBV4-3	.	TRBJ2-7	TGCGCCAGCAGCCAAGAAGGGCACGGATCAAGCACAAACTACGAGCAGTACTTC	CASSQEGHGSSTNYEQYF
few	TRBV10-3	TRBD1	TRBJ2-7	TGTGCCATCAGTGGAGGGGACAGGAGAAAACCCATAAACTACGAGCAGTACTTC	CAISGGDRRKPINYEQYF
.	TRBV4-3	.	TRBJ1-2	TGCGCCAGCAGCCAAGATTTCTCAGGGAATGGCTACACCTTC	CASSQDFSGNGYTF
.	TRBV11-2	TRBD1	TRBJ1-2	TGTGCCAGCAGCGTCGGGACAGGGGTTGGTAGGGGCTACACCTTC	CASSVGTGVGRGYTF
.	TRBV19	.	TRBJ1-3	TGTGCCAGTAAGCAATTATCTGGAAACACCATATATTTT	CASKQLSGNTIYF
.	TRBV9	.	TRBJ2-7	TGTGCCAGCAGCGTAGCGGGGGCACCCCGCGAGCAGTACTTC	CASSVAGAPREQYF
once	TRBV9	TRBD2	TRBJ2-2	TGTGCCAGCAGCGGACCGGGACTAGCGGGAGGCAGTACGGGTCTGTTTTTT	CASSGPGLAGGSTGLFF
.	TRBV19	.	TRBJ1-1	TGTGCCAGTAGTATTGGCGGGGGGAGCACTGAAGCTTTCTTT	CASSIGGGSTEAFF